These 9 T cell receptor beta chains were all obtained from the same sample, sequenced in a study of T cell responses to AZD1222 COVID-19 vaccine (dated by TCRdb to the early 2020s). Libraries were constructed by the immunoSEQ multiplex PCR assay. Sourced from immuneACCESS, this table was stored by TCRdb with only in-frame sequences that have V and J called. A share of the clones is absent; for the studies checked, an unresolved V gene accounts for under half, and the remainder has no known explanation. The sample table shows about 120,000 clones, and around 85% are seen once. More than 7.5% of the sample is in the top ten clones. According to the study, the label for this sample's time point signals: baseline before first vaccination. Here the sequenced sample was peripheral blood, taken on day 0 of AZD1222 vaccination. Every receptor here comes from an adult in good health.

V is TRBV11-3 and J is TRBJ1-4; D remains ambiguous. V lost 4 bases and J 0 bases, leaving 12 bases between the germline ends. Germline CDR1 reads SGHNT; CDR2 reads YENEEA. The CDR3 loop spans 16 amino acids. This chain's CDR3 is CASSSNYMATNEKLFF. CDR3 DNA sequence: TGTGCCAGCAGCTCCAACTACATGGCAACTAATGAAAAACTGTTTTTT.

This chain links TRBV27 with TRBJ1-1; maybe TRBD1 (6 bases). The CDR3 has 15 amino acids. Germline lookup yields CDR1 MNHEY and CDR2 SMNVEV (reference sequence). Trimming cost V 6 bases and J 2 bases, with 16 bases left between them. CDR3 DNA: TGTGCCAGCAGCGAAACTAGGACAGCAAACACTGAAGCTTTCTTT. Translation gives CASSETRTANTEAFF.

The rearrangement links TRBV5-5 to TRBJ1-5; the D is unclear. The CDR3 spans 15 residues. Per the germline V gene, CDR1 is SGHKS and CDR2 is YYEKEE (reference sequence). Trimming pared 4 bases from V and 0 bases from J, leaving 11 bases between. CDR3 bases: TGTGCCAGCAGCCCATACAGCGATAGCAATCAGCCCCAGCATTTT. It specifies CASSPYSDSNQPQHF.

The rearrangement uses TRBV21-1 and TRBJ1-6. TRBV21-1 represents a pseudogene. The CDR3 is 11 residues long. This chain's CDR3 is CASSNLWPPGF. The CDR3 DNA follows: TGTGCCAGCAGCAACTTGTGGCCGCCTGGGTTT.

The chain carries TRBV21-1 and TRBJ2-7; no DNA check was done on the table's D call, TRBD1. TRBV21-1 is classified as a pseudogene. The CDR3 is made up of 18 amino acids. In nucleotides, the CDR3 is TGTGCCAGCAGCGAAACCCGGGACACACCACCAACTAACTACGAGCAGTACTTC. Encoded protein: CASSETRDTPPTNYEQYF.

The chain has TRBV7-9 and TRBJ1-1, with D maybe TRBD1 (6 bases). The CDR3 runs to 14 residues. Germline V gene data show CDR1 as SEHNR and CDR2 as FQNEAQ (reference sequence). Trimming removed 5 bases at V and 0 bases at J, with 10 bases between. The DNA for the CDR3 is TGTGCCAGCAGCCTACAGGGTTTGAACACTGAAGCTTTCTTT. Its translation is CASSLQGLNTEAFF.

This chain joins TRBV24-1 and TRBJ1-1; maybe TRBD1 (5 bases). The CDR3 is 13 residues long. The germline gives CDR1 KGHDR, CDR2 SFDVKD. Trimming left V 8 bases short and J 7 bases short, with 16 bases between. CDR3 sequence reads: CATKDPGRGEAFF. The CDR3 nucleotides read TGTGCCACCAAGGATCCGGGGCGAGGTGAAGCTTTCTTT.

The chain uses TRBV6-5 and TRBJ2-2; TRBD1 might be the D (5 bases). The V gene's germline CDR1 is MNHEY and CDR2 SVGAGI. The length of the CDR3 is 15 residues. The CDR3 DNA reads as TGTGGGGGCAGTAAGGAGATGGCGAGCACCGGGGAGCTGTTTTTT. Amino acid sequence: CGGSKEMASTGELFF.

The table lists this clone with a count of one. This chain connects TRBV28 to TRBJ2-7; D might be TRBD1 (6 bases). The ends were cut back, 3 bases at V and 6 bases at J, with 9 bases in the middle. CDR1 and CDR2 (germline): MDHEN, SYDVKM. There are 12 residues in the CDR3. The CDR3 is CASSLMGAEQYF. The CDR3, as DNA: TGTGCCAGCAGTTTGATGGGGGCCGAGCAGTACTTC.